This is a list of T cell receptor beta chains from one sample in a study of radiotherapy plus CTLA-4 blockade in lung cancer. Assay used: immunoSEQ multiplex PCR; TCRdb lists only in-frame clones, some missing. In the table there are 85,000 to 90,000 clones, around 90% of which are singletons. Sequenced material: peripheral blood, taken from a patient treated with radiotherapy plus ipilimumab. Every receptor here comes from a human donor with non-small cell lung cancer that progressed on radiotherapy plus ipilimumab. Both conserved end residues are part of each CDR3. Each record gives: J gene, D gene, V gene, clone size, CDR3 length, CDR3 protein, CDR3 DNA. D genes are given only for firm matches. For some rows the clone size is stated as once, few or many, or as a class when expanded; others skip it.

j_gene: TRBJ1-5; d_gene: NA; v_gene: TRBV6-1; abundance: NA; len: 16; CDR3aa: CASSEGRPTHNQPQHF; CDR3nt: TGTGCCAGCAGTGAGGGGAGACCCACACACAATCAGCCCCAGCATTTT
j_gene: TRBJ1-2; d_gene: TRBD1; v_gene: TRBV19; abundance: NA; len: 13; CDR3aa: CASSIGQGRSYTF; CDR3nt: TGTGCCAGTAGTATAGGACAGGGACGGAGCTACACCTTC
j_gene: TRBJ2-7; d_gene: NA; v_gene: TRBV5-1; abundance: once; len: 15; CDR3aa: CASSTREGQIYEQYF; CDR3nt: TGCGCCAGCAGCACCCGGGAAGGGCAGATCTACGAGCAGTACTTC
j_gene: TRBJ1-5; d_gene: TRBD1; v_gene: TRBV30; abundance: NA; len: 15; CDR3aa: CAWSGGDTGGKPQHF; CDR3nt: TGTGCCTGGAGTGGAGGGGATACAGGGGGGAAGCCCCAGCATTTT
j_gene: TRBJ1-5; d_gene: NA; v_gene: TRBV7-9; abundance: NA; len: 14; CDR3aa: CASSFTNSNQPQHF; CDR3nt: TGTGCCAGCAGCTTTACCAATAGCAATCAGCCCCAGCATTTT
j_gene: TRBJ2-7; d_gene: TRBD2; v_gene: TRBV27; abundance: NA; len: 15; CDR3aa: CASSLLGLADYEQYF; CDR3nt: TGTGCCAGCAGTTTATTGGGACTAGCGGACTACGAGCAGTACTTC
j_gene: TRBJ1-1; d_gene: NA; v_gene: TRBV4-1; abundance: NA; len: 14; CDR3aa: CASSPQPRGTEAFF; CDR3nt: TGCGCCAGCAGCCCGCAACCAAGAGGAACTGAAGCTTTCTTT
j_gene: TRBJ2-3; d_gene: NA; v_gene: TRBV6-1; abundance: once; len: 15; CDR3aa: CASSEGQATKDTQYF; CDR3nt: TGTGCCAGCAGTGAAGGACAGGCCACCAAGGATACGCAGTATTTT
j_gene: TRBJ1-1; d_gene: NA; v_gene: TRBV9; abundance: NA; len: 13; CDR3aa: CASSVSSELEAFF; CDR3nt: TGTGCCAGCAGCGTTAGCAGCGAACTTGAAGCTTTCTTT
j_gene: TRBJ1-3; d_gene: NA; v_gene: TRBV30; abundance: NA; len: 14; CDR3aa: CAWSVGPSGNTIYF; CDR3nt: TGTGCCTGGAGTGTGGGGCCCTCTGGAAACACCATATATTTT
j_gene: TRBJ2-1; d_gene: NA; v_gene: TRBV6-5; abundance: once; len: 13; CDR3aa: CASSYRLWNEQFF; CDR3nt: TGTGCCAGCAGTTATCGGCTTTGGAATGAGCAGTTCTTC